This entry describes one T cell receptor beta chain. V dropped 2 bases and J dropped 0 bases, with 16 bases sitting between them. Per the germline V gene, CDR1 is MGHRA and CDR2 is YSYEKL. The CDR3 runs 17 residues. This sample is part of a study of blood T cell repertoires in COVID-19. Study in general: T cells, B-cell-depleted T cells, or PBMCs provided the cDNA or gDNA that served as material.

Produced via immunoSEQ multiplex PCR; TCRdb's table is partial and in-frame only. The sample consists of 150,000 to 200,000 clones, 81% of them appearing once. The TCR sequence derives from a man aged 55 to 70 with active or convalescent COVID-19. Input material: peripheral blood. The gene calls are TRBV4-1 and TRBJ1-1; possible D gene TRBD1, 6 bases. CDR3 protein: CASSQLMSRDMNTEAFF. CDR3 coding DNA: TGCGCCAGCAGCCAATTGATGAGCAGGGACATGAACACTGAAGCTTTCTTT.